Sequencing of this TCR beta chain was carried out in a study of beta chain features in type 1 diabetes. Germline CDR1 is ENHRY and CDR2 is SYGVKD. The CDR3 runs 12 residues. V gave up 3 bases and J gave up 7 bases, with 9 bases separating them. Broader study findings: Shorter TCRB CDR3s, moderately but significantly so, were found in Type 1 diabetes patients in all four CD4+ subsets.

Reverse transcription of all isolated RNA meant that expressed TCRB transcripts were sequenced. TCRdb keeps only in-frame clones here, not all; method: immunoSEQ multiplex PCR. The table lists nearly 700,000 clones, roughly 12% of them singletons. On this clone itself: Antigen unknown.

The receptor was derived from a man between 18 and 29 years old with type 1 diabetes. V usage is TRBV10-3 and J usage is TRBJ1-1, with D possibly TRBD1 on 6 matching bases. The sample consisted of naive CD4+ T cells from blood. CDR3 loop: CAISDTGSEAFF. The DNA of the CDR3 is TGTGCCATCAGTGATACAGGGAGTGAAGCTTTCTTT.